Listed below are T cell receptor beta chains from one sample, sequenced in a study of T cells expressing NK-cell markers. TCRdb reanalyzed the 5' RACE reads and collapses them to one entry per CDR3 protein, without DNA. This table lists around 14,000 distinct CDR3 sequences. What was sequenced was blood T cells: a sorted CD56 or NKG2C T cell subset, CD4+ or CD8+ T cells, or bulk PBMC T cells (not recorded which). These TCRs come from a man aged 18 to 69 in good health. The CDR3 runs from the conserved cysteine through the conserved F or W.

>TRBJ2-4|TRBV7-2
CASSHRGDEKNIQYF
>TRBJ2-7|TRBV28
CASSLTEGRKGQYF
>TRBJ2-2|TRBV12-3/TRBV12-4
CASSLHLTGELFF
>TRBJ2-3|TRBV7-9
CASMGMADTQYF
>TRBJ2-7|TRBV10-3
CAISESSRGRYEQYF
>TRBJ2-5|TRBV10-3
CAISDTQTGKWETQYF
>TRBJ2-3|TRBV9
CASSVAAGTDTQYF
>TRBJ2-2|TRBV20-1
CSAIDGQSSAGELFF
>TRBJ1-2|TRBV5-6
CASRSGNFYGYTF
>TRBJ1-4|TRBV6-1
CASRGVWGATNEKLFF
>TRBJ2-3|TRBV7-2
CASSFGVKTSGRNTQYF
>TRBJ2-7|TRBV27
CASSFRPQGGRHEQYF
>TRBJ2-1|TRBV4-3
CASSRGTSGSSYNEQFF
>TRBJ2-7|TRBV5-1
CASSLGAGGKQRGYHEQYF
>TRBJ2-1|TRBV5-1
CASSGVAGGENEQFF
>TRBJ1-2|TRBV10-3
CAISESHDRGVYGYTF
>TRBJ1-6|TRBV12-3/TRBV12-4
CASSPGGGGSPLHF
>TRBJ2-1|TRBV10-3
CAIGDRYYNEQFF
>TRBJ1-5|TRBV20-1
CSARDTSNQPQHF
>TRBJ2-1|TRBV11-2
CASSARDRGDEQFF
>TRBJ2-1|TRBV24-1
CATGPSGDYNEQFF
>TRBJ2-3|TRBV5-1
CASSLEGLAEATDTQYF
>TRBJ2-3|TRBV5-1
CASSGGAPDTQYF
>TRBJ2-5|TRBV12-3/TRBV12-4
CASKLTWGEETQYF
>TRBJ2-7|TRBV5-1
CASSSGQYEQYF
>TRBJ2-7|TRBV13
CASSLRLSSYEQYF
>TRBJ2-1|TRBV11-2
CASSSRDRGLDSYNEQFF
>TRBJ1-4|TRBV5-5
CASSLEPTNEKLFF
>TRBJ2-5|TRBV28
CASSLDPSGETQYF
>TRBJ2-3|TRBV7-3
CASSLTLAGETDTQYF
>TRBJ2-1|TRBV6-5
CASSFQDRGPGEQFF
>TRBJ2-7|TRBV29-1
CSVGSRETQYF
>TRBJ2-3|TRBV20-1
CSARVTVWTDTQYF
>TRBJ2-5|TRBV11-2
CASSRVGAGGGYQETQYF
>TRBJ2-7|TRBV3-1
CASSQSGRRYEQYF
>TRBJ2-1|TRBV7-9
CASSLGGGVYNEQFF
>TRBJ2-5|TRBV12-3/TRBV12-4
CASSTRSGGAGETQYF
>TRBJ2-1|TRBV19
CASSTSGSLNEQFF
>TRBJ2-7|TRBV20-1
CSARKTGTVYEQYF
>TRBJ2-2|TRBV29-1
CSGGQGTNTGELFF
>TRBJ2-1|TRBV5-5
CASSLGVSSYNEQFF
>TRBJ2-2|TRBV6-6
CASKQENAGELFF
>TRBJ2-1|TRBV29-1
CSTRNSAEQFF
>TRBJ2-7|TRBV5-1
CASSWTGDEQYF
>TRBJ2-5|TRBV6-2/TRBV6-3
CASSQTSGRAQETQYF